This T cell receptor (beta chain) was obtained from a study of cytotoxic CD8 clonotypes in ibrutinib-treated CLL. Germline V gives CDR1 SGHRS, CDR2 YFSETQ. Deletions cut 2 bases from V and 6 bases from J, with 17 bases between. This CDR3 is 15 amino acids long. The repertoire was sequenced with immunoSEQ multiplex PCR; TCRdb's copy has only in-frame clones and lacks some. This table has about 25,000 clones, roughly two thirds appearing once. The receptor's source is a human donor with chronic lymphocytic leukemia. The source was PBMCs, collected at disease progression, from a patient treated with ibrutinib. The chain uses TRBV5-1 and TRBJ1-1; D gene ambiguous. CDR3: CASSLRRGHDPEAFF. The CDR3 DNA reads as TGCGCCAGCAGCTTACGCCGGGGTCATGATCCTGAAGCTTTCTTT.